Listed below are T cell receptor beta chains from one sample, sequenced in a study of blood T cell repertoires in COVID-19. TCRdb keeps only in-frame clones here, not all; method: immunoSEQ multiplex PCR. Altogether a few hundred thousand clones are present, around 85% being singletons, with the ten largest covering 2.2%. The specimen was PBMCs or T cells enriched from blood (not recorded which). The receptors were sampled from a man aged 25 to 45 who had recovered from COVID-19. CDR3s include the opening cysteine and the closing phenylalanine or tryptophan. The order of the fields is D gene, clone size, J gene, V gene, CDR3 DNA, CDR3 protein. D genes are given only for firm matches. Not every row has a clone size; where given, it reads once, few, many or a size class.

d_gene: -
abundance: -
j_gene: TRBJ2-2
v_gene: TRBV19
CDR3nt: TGTGCCAGTAGTAACCCGGGGAAACATACTGGGGAGCTGTTTTTT
CDR3aa: CASSNPGKHTGELFF

d_gene: -
abundance: -
j_gene: TRBJ1-4
v_gene: TRBV18
CDR3nt: TGTGCCAGCTCCGAGACAGGATTCGGCCTACTGTTTTTT
CDR3aa: CASSETGFGLLFF

d_gene: TRBD2
abundance: -
j_gene: TRBJ2-7
v_gene: TRBV3-1/TRBV3-2
CDR3nt: TGTGCCAGCAGCCTGGGACTAGCGGGGCCGTACGAGCAGTACTTC
CDR3aa: CASSLGLAGPYEQYF

d_gene: TRBD1
abundance: -
j_gene: TRBJ2-7
v_gene: TRBV5-1
CDR3nt: TGCGCCAGCAGCTTGGACAGGGGGCCCCACGAGCAGTACTTC
CDR3aa: CASSLDRGPHEQYF

d_gene: TRBD1
abundance: -
j_gene: TRBJ2-1
v_gene: TRBV5-4
CDR3nt: TGTGCCAGCAGATTCACAGGGGGGTCCTACAATGAGCAGTTCTTC
CDR3aa: CASRFTGGSYNEQFF

d_gene: -
abundance: -
j_gene: TRBJ2-7
v_gene: TRBV6-5
CDR3nt: TGTGCCAGCAGGCCTATACAGGGCTACGAGCAGTACTTC
CDR3aa: CASRPIQGYEQYF

d_gene: TRBD1
abundance: -
j_gene: TRBJ2-5
v_gene: TRBV9
CDR3nt: TGTGCCAGCAGCGTAGCACTAACAGGGGGCCTGGAGACCCAGTACTTC
CDR3aa: CASSVALTGGLETQYF

d_gene: -
abundance: -
j_gene: TRBJ1-6
v_gene: TRBV4-1
CDR3nt: TGCGCCAGCAGCCAAGATTCCAACAGCCCGCCCCTCCACTTT
CDR3aa: CASSQDSNSPPLHF

d_gene: TRBD1
abundance: -
j_gene: TRBJ1-2
v_gene: TRBV7-9
CDR3nt: TGTGCCAGCAGCCTTGGACAGGGTATTTCTGGCTACACCTTC
CDR3aa: CASSLGQGISGYTF

d_gene: TRBD1
abundance: -
j_gene: TRBJ1-1
v_gene: TRBV12-3/TRBV12-4
CDR3nt: TGTGCCAGCAGTTTCGGGACAGGGAAGGCTTTCTTT
CDR3aa: CASSFGTGKAFF

d_gene: TRBD1
abundance: -
j_gene: TRBJ1-3
v_gene: TRBV29-1
CDR3nt: TGCAGCGTTGTAGGAGAGACAGGGGCTGGAAACACCATATATTTT
CDR3aa: CSVVGETGAGNTIYF

d_gene: -
abundance: once
j_gene: TRBJ1-1
v_gene: TRBV9
CDR3nt: TGTGCCAGCGGAGGCAATAGTGCTTTCTTT
CDR3aa: CASGGNSAFF